The source of this T cell receptor (beta chain) is a study of T cell changes during pregnancy in multiple sclerosis. The CDR3 has 15 amino acids. Germline V gene sequence: CDR1 SGHAT, CDR2 FQNNGV. The junction had 5 bases not matched to a gene; V was cut back by 5 bases and J by 2 bases. This clone was observed a single time. Assay used: immunoSEQ multiplex PCR; TCRdb lists only in-frame clones, some missing. The sample comprises tens of thousands of clones, about 91% of which are singletons, and 0.4% to 0.6% rests with the top ten. The receptor comes from a female donor with multiple sclerosis, enrolled in a pregnancy study. This specimen was CD4+ T cells from peripheral blood mononuclear cells, taken after pregnancy. This chain uses TRBV11-2 with TRBJ2-1; TRBD1 matches at 8 bases. CDR3 in amino acids: CASSRIQGAYNEQFF. As DNA, the CDR3 is TGTGCCAGCAGCCGAATACAGGGGGCCTACAATGAGCAGTTCTTC.